One and the same sample provided the 2 T cell receptor beta chains below, sequenced in a study of cytomegalovirus exposure and HLA in healthy donors. Method: immunoSEQ multiplex PCR; TCRdb's copy keeps in-frame clones and lacks some. The table has about 130,000 clones, roughly 90% seen once. The sequenced sample consisted of PBMCs. The receptors stem from a man younger than 40 in good health and CMV-seronegative.

This rearrangement joins TRBV27 to TRBJ2-6; TRBD2 aligns across 9 bases. The V gene's germline CDR1 is MNHEY and CDR2 SMNVEV (reference sequence). The trim removed 1 base at V and 1 base at J, leaving 11 bases unmatched. The CDR3 length is 20 residues. Written as DNA, the CDR3 is TGTGCCAGCAGTTTATACCCGCGCCTAGCGGGGTTTTCTGGGGCCAACGTCCTGACTTTC. Protein product: CASSLYPRLAGFSGANVLTF.

The chain joins TRBV5-5 to TRBJ1-4, with TRBD1 as a possible D gene (6 bases). The CDR3 is 16 amino acids. Trimming took 2 bases from V and 3 from J, leaving 14 bases between them. Germline loops: CDR1 SGHKS, CDR2 YYEKEE (reference sequence). CDR3 residues: CASSFLQDRPNEKLFF. For the CDR3, the DNA is TGTGCCAGCAGCTTCCTTCAGGACAGACCTAATGAAAAACTGTTTTTT. Supplemented by reference TRBV5-5 and TRBJ1-4, the full variable domain reads DAGVTQSPTHLIKTRGQQVTLRCSPISGHKSVSWYQQVLGQGPQFIFQYYEKEERGRGNFPDRFSARQFPNYSSELNVNALLLGDSALYLCASSFLQDRPNEKLFFGSGTQLSVL.